The entry that follows covers one T cell receptor (beta chain) sequence. As yet, its antigen is unknown. These data are taken from a study of T cells after posttransplantation cyclophosphamide. Points from the study as a whole: Donor CD8+ memory clones often dominated recipient blood repertoires at later times. After PTCy, TRB diversity resembled that of CNI/methotrexate controls. Skin or GI-infiltrating T cells shared few TRB sequences with blood.

TCRdb's copy holds only in-frame clones and misses some; the assay was immunoSEQ multiplex PCR. The sample lists about 4,500 clones, roughly 58% occurring once. The length of the CDR3 is 14 residues. Trimming shortened V by 2 bases and J by 5 bases, and 12 bases separated the two germline ends. CDR1 and CDR2 from the germline V gene are MDHEN and SYDVKM. The material sequenced was memory CD8+ T cells sorted from blood. The V and J genes are TRBV28 and TRBJ1-1; no reliable D call. The clonotype comes from a woman in her sixties or seventies in good health, CMV-negative, and a related stem cell transplant donor. Written as DNA, the CDR3 is TGTGCCAGCAGTTTAGGACTCTCGGGTACTGAAGCTTTCTTT. It specifies CASSLGLSGTEAFF. The complete variable domain, with remaining parts taken from reference TRBV28 and TRBJ1-1, reads DVKVTQSSRYLVKRTGEKVFLECVQDMDHENMFWYRQDPGLGLRLIYFSYDVKMKEKGDIPEGYSVSREKKERFSLILESASTNQTSMYLCASSLGLSGTEAFFGQGTRLTVV.